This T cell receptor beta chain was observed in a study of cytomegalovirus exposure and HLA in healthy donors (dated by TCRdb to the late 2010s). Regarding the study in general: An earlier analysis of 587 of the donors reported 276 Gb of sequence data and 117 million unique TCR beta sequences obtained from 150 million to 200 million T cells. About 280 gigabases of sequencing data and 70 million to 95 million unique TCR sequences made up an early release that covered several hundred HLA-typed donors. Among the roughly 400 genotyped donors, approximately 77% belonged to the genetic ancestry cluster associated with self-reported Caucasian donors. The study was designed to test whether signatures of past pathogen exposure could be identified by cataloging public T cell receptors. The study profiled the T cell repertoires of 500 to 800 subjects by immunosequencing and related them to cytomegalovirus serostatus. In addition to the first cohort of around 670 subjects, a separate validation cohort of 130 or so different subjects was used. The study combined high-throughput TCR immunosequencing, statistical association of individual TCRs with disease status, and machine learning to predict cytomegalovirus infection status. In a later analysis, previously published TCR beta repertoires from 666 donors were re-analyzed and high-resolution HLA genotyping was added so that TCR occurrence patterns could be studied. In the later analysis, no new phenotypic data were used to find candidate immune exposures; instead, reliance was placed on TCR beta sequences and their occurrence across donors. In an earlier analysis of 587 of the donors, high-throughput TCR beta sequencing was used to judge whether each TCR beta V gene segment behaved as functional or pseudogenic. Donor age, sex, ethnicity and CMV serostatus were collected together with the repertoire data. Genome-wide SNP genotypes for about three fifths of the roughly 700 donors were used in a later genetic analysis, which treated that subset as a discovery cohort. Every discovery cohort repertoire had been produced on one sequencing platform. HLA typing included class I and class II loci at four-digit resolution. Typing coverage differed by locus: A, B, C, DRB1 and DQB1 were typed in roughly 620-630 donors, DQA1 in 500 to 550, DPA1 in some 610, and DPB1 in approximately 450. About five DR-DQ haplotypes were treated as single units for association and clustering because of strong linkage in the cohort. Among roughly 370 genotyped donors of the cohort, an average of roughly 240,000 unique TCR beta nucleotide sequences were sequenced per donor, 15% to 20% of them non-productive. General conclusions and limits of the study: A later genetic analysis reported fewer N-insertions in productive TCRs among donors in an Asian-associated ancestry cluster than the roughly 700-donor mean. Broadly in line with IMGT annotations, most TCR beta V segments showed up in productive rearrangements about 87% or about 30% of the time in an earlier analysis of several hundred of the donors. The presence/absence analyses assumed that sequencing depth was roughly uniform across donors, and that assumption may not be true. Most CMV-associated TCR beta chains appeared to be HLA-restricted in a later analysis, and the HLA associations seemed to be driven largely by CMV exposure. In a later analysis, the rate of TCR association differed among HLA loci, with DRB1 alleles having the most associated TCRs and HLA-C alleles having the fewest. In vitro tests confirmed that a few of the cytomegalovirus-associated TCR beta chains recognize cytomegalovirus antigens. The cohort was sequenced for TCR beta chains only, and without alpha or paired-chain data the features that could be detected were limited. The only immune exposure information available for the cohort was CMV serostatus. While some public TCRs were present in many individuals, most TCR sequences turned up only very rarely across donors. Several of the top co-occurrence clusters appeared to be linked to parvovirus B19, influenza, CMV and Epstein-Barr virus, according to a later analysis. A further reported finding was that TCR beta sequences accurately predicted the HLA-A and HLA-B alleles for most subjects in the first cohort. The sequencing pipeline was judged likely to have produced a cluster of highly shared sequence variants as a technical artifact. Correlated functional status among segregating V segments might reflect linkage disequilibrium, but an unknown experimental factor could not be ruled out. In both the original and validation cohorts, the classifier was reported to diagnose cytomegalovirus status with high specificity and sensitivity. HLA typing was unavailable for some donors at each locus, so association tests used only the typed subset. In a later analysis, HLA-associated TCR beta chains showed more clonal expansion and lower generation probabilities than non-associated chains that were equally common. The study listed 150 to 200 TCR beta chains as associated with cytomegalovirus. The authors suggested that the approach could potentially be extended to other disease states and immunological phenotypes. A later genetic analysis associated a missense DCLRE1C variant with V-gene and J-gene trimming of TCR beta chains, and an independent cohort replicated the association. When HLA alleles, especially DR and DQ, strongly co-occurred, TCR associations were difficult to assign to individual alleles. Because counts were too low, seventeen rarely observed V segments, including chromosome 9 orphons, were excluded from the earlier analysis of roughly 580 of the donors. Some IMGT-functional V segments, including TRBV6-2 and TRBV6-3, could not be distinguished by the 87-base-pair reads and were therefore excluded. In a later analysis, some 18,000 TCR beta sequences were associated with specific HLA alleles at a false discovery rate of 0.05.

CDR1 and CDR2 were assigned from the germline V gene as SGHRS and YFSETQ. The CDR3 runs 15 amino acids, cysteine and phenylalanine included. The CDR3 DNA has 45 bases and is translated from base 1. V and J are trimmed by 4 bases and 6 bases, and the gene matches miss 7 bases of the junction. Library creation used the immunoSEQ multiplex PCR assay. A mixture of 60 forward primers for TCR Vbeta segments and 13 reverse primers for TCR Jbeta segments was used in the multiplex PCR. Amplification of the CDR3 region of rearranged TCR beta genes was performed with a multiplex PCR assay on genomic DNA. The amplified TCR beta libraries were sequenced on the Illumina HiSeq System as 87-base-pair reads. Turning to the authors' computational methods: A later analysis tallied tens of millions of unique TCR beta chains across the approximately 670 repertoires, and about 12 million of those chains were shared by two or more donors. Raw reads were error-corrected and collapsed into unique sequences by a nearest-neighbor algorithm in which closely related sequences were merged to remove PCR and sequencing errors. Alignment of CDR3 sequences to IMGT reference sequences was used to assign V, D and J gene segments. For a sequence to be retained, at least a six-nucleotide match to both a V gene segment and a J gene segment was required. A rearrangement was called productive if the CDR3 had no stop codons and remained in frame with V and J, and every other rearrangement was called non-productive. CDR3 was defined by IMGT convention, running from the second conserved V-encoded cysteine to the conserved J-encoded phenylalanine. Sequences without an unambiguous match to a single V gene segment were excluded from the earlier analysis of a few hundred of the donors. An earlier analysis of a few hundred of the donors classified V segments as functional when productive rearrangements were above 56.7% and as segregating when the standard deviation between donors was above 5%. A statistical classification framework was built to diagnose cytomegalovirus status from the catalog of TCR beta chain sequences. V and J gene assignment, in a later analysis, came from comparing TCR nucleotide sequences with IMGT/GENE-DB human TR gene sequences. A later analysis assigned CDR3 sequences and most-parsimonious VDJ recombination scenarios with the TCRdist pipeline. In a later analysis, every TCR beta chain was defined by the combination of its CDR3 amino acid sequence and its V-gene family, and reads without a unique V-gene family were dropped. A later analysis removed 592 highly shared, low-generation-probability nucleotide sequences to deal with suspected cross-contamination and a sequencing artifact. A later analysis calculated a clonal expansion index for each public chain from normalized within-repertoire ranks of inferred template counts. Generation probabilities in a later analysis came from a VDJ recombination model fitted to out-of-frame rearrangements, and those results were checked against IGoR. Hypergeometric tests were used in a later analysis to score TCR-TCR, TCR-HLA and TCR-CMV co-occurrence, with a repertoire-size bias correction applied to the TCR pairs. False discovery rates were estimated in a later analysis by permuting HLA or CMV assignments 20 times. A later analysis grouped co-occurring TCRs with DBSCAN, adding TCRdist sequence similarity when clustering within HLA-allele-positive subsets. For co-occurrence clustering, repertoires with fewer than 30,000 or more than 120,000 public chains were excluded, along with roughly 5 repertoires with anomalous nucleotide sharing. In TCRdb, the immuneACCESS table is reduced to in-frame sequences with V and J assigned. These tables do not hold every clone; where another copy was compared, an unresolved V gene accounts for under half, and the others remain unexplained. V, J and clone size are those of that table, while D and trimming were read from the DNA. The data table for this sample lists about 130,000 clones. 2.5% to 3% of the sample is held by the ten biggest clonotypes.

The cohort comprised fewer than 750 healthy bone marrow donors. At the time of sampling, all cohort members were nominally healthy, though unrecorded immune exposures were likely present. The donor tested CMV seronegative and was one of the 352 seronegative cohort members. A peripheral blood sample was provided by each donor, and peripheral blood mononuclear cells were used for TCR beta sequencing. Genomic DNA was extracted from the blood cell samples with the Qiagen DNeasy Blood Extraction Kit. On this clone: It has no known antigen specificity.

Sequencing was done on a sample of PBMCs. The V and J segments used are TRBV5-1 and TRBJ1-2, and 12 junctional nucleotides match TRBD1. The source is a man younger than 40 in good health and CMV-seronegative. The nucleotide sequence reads TGCGCCAGCAGCCGCCGGGACAGGGGGCCCGATGGCTACACCTTC. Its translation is CASSRRDRGPDGYTF.